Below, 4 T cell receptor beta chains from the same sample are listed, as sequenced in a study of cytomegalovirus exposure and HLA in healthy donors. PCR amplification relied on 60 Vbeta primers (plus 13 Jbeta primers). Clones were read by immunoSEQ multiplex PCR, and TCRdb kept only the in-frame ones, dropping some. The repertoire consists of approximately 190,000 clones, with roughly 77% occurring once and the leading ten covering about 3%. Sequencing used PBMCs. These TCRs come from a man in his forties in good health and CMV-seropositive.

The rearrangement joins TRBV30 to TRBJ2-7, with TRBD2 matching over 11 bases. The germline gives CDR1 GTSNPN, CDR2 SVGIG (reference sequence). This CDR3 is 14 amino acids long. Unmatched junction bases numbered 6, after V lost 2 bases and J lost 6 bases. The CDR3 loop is CAWSIAGGPFEQYF. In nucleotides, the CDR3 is TGTGCCTGGAGTATAGCGGGAGGGCCATTCGAGCAGTACTTC.

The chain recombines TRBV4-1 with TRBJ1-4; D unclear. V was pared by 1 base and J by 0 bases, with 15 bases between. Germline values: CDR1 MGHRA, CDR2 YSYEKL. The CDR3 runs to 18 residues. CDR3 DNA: TGCGCCAGCAGCCAAGGTACGGCGGTCGCTGCAACTAATGAAAAACTGTTTTTT. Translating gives CASSQGTAVAATNEKLFF.

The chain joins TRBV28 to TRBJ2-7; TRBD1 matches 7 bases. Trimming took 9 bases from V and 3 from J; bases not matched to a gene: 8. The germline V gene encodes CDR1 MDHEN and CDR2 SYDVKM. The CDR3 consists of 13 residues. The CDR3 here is CASRSGQLYEQYF. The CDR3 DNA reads TGTGCCAGTCGATCGGGACAGCTCTACGAGCAGTACTTC.

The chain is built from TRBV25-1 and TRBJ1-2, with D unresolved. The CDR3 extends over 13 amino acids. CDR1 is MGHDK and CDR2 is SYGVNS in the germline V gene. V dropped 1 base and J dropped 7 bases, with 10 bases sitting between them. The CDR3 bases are TGTGCCAGCAGTGAATCGGTGGGCGCTGGCTACACCTTC. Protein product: CASSESVGAGYTF.